This record looks at one T cell receptor (beta chain) sequence and its context. The record originates from a study of patients and donors after allogeneic stem cell transplantation. One entry per CDR3 protein results from TCRdb running MiXCR on the RT-PCR reads. The table has some 880,000 distinct CDR3 sequences, roughly 18% seen once; the top ten hold 6%. CDR1 is SGHAT, CDR2 FQNNGV, per germline. The CDR3 has 17 amino acids. V trimming: 0 bases; J trimming: 7 bases; junction bases outside the gene matches: 8. The chain combines TRBV11-2 with TRBJ2-2, with 10 bases matching TRBD1. The sequence was obtained from a human donor who was either an allogeneic HSCT recipient or a stem cell or donor lymphocyte infusion donor (not recorded which). It is not recorded whose cells these are; they may come from a transplant donor. The sequencing sample was made of blood, either unsorted or a sorted T cell fraction (not recorded which). The CDR3: CASSLEYTWDRGGELFF. Written as DNA, the CDR3 is TGTGCCAGCAGCTTAGAATATACATGGGACAGGGGCGGGGAGCTGTTTTTT.